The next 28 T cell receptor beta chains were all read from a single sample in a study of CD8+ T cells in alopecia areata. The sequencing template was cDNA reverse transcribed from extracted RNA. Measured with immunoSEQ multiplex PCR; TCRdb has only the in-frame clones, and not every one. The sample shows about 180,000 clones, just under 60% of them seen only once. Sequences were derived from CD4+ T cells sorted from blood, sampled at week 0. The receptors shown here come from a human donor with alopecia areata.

The chain's CDR3 is CASSQTGDSSPLHF. CDR3 nucleotide sequence: TGTGCCAGCAGCCAGACAGGAGACTCTTCACCCCTCCACTTT. J is TRBJ1-6 and V is TRBV6-5, with a tentative D call TRBD1 (6 bases). Germline V CDR1 and CDR2: MNHEY, SVGAGI. CDR3 length: 14 residues. V was pared by 6 bases and J by 9 bases, with 15 bases between.

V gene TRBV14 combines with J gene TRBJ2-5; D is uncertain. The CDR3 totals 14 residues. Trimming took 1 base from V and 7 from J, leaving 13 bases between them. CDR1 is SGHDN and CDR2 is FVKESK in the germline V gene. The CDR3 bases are TGTGCCAGCAGCCAAGCAAGACATGTTGGGACCCAGTACTTC. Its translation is CASSQARHVGTQYF.

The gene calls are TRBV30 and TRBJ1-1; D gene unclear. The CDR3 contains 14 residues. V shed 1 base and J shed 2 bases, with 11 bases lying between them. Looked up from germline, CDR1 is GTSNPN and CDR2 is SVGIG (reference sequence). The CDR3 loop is CAWSDFGANTEAFF. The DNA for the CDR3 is TGTGCCTGGAGTGATTTCGGAGCAAACACTGAAGCTTTCTTT.

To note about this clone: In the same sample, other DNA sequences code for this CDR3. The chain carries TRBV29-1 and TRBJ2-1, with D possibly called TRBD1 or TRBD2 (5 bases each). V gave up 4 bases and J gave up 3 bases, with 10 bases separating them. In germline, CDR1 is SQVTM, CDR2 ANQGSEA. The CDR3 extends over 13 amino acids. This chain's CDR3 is CSVGGSYYNEQFF. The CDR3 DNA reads TGCAGCGTTGGGGGGAGTTACTACAATGAGCAGTTCTTC.

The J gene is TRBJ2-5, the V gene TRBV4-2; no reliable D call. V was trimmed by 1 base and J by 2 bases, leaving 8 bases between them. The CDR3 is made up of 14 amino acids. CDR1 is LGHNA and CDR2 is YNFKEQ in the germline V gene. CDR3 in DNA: TGTGCCAGCAGCCAAGCAAGCTATCAAGAGACCCAGTACTTC. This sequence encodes CASSQASYQETQYF.

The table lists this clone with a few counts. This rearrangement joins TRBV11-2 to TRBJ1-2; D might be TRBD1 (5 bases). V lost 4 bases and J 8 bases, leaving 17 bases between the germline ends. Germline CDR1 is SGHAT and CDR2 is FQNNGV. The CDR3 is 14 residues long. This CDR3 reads CASSSRTGPGGYTF. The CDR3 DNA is TGTGCCAGCAGCTCCCGTACAGGTCCGGGAGGCTACACCTTC.

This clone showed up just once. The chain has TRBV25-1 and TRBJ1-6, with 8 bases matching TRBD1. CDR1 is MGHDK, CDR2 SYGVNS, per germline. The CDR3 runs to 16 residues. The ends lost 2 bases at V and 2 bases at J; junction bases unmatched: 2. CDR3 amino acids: CASSEQGAAYNSPLHF. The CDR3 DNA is TGTGCCAGCAGTGAACAGGGGGCCGCCTATAATTCACCCCTCCACTTT.

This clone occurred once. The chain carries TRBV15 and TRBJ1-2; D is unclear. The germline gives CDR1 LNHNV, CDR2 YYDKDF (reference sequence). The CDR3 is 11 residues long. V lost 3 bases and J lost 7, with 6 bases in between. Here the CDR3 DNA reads TGTGCCACCAGCAGGATGGGTGGCTACACCTTC. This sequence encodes CATSRMGGYTF.

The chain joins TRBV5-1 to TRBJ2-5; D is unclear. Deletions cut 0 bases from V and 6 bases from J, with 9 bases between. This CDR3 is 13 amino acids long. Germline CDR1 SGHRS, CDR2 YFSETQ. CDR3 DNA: TGCGCCAGCAGCTTGGTTGAGCTTAAGACCCAGTACTTC. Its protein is CASSLVELKTQYF.

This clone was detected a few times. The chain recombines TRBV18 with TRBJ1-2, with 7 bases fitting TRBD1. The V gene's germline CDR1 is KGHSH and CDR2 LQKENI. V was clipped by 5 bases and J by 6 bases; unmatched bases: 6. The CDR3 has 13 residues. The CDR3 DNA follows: TGTGCCAGCTCAGAACGACAGGGAAATGGCTACACCTTC. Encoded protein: CASSERQGNGYTF.

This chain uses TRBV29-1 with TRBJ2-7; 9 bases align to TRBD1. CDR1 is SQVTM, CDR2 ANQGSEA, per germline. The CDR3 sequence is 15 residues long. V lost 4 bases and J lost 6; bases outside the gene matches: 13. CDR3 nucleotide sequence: TGCAGCGTTGGAGGGGGGACCGGGACAGGGTCCGAGCAGTACTTC. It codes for CSVGGGTGTGSEQYF.

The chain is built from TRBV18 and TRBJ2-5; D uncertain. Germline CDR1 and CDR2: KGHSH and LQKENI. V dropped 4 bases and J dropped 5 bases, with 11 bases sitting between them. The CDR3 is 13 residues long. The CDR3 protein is CASSLTVRETQYF. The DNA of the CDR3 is TGTGCCAGCTCACTCACCGTCCGGGAGACCCAGTACTTC. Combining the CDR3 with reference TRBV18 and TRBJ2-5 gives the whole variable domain NAGVMQNPRHLVRRRGQEARLRCSPMKGHSHVYWYRQLPEEGLKFMVYLQKENIIDESGMPKERFSAEFPKEGPSILRIQQVVRGDSAAYFCASSLTVRETQYFGPGTRLLVL.

CDR3 residues: CARGPLHF. The CDR3 bases are TGTGCTAGAGGACCCCTCCACTTT. The chain combines TRBV7-7 with TRBJ1-6; D gene unclear. Germline V gives CDR1 SSHAT, CDR2 FNYEAQ (reference sequence). The CDR3 is 8 residues long.

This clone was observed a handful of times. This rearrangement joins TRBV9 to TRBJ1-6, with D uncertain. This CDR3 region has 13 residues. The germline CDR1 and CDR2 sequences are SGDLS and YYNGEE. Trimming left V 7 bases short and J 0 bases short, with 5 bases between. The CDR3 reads CASRDSYNSPLHF. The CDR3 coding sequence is TGTGCCAGCCGGGACTCCTATAATTCACCCCTCCACTTT.

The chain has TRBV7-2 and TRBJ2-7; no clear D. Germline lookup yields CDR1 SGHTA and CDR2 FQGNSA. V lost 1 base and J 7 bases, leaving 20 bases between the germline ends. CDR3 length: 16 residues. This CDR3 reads CASSLVGRVPMGEQYF. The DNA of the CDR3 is TGTGCCAGCAGCTTAGTAGGAAGGGTCCCTATGGGGGAGCAGTACTTC. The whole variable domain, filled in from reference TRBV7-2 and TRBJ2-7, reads GAGVSQSPSNKVTEKGKDVELRCDPISGHTALYWYRQSLGQGLEFLIYFQGNSAPDKSGLPSDRFSAERTGGSVSTLTIQRTQQEDSAVYLCASSLVGRVPMGEQYFGPGTRLTVT.

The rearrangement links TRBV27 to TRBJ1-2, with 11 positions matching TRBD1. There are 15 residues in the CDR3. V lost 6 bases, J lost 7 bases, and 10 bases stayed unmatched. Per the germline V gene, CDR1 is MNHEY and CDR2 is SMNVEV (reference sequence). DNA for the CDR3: TGTGCCAGCAGCCAGAGGGACAGGGGGTTTGCTGGCTACACCTTC. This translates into CASSQRDRGFAGYTF.

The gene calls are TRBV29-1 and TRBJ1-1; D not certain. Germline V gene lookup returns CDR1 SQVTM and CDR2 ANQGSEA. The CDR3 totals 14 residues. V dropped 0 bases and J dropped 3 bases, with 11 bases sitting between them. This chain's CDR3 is CSVEDRSVYTEAFF. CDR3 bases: TGCAGCGTTGAAGATCGGTCAGTTTACACTGAAGCTTTCTTT.

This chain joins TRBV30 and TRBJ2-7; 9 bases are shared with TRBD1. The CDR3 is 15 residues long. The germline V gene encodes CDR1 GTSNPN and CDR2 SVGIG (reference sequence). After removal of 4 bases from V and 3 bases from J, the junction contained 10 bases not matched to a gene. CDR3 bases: TGTGCCTGGAACTTTGGGGGGACAGGGATCTACGAGCAGTACTTC. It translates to CAWNFGGTGIYEQYF.

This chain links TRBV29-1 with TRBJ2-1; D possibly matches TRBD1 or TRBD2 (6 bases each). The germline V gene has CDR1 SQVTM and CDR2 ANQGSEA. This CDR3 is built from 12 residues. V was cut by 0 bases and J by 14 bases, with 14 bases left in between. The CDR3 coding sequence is TGCAGCGTTGAAGATCAAGGGGGGCGCGAGTTCTTC. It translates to CSVEDQGGREFF.

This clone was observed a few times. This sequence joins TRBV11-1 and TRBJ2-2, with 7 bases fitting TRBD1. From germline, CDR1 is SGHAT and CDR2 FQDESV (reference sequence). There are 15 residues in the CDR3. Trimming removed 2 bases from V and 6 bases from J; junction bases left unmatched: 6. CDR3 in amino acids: CASSLSTGIPGELFF. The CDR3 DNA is TGTGCCAGCAGCTTATCGACAGGGATCCCCGGGGAGCTGTTTTTT.

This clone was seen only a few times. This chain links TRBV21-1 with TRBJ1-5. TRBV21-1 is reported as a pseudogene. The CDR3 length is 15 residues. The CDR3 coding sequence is TGTGCCAGCAGCGAGCCGGGGGCCGGCAATCAGCCCCAGCATTTT. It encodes CASSEPGAGNQPQHF.

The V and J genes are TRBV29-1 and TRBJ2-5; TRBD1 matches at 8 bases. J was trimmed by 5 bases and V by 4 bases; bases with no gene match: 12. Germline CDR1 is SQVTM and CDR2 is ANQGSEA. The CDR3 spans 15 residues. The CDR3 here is CSVAPGGASDETQYF. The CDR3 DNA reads TGCAGCGTTGCGCCAGGGGGCGCGTCGGATGAGACCCAGTACTTC.

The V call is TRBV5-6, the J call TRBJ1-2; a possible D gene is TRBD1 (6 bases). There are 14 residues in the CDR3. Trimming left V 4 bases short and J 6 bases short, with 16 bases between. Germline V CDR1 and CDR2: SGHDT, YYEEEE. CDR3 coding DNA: TGTGCCAGCAGCCCCCCTACCGGGGGCCATGGCTACACCTTC. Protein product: CASSPPTGGHGYTF.

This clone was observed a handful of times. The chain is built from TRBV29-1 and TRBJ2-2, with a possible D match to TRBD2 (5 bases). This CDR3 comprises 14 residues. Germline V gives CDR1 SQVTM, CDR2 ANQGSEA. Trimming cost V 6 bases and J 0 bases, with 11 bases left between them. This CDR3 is CSVIGVSNTGELFF. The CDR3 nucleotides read TGCAGCGTCATCGGGGTTTCGAACACCGGGGAGCTGTTTTTT.

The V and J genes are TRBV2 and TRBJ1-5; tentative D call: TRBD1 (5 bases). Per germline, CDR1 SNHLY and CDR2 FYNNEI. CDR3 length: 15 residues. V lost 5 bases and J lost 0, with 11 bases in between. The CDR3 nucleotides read TGTGCCAGCAGTAGGGACGTAAATAGCAATCAGCCCCAGCATTTT. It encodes CASSRDVNSNQPQHF.

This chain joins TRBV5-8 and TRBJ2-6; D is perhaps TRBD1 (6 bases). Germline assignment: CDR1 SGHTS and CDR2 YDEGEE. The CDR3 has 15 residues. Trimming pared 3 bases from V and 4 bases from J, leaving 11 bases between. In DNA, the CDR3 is TGTGCCAGCAGCTCCTACGGGACAGGGGCCAACGTCCTGACTTTC. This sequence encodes CASSSYGTGANVLTF.

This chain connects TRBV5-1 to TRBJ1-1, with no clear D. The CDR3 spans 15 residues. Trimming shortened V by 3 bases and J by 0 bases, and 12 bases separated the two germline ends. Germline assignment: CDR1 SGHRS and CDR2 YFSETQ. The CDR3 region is CASSYQAGMNTEAFF. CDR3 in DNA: TGCGCCAGCAGCTACCAAGCGGGCATGAACACTGAAGCTTTCTTT.

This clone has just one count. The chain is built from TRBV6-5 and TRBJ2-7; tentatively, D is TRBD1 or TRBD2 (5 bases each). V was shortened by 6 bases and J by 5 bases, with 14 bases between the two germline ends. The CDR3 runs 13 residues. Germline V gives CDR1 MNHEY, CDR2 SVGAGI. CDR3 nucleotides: TGTGCCAGCAGGGGGGAAGGGAACGACGAGCAGTACTTC. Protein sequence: CASRGEGNDEQYF.